These 9 T cell receptor beta chains were sequenced from one sample in a study of neurological immune-mediated disorders. Time point reported: longitudinal time-point 2. TCRdb independently ran MiXCR on the 5' RACE reads; one entry per CDR3 protein. Of tens of thousands of distinct CDR3 sequences listed, about an eighth were seen once; the top ten hold around 2.3%. The sample taken for sequencing was PBMCs. The receptors stem from a middle-aged woman in good health.

Ten or more counts support this clonotype. This chain uses TRBV7-9 with TRBJ2-3; D not certain. Per germline, CDR1 SEHNR and CDR2 FQNEAQ (reference sequence). Trimming left V 5 bases short and J 4 bases short, with 13 bases between. This CDR3 comprises 14 residues. In DNA form, the CDR3 reads TGTGCCAGCAGCCCCAGTGGAAGCTCAGATACGCAGTATTTT. It yields the protein CASSPSGSSDTQYF.

This clonotype was detected ten times or more. The chain carries TRBV12-3 or TRBV12-4 and TRBJ2-3; weak D call: TRBD2 (6 bases). V lost 5 bases, J lost 1 base, and 16 bases lay in between. CDR3 length equals 16 residues. CDR3 sequence (DNA): TGTGCCAGCAGTAAGGGTCAACCTAGCGGCACAGATACGCAGTATTTT. It translates to CASSKGQPSGTDTQYF.

To note about this clonotype: A much larger clone lies one base from this, so it may be a read error. The rearrangement uses TRBV6-1 and TRBJ2-5, with D unclear. This CDR3 has 13 residues. Looked up from germline, CDR1 is MNHNS and CDR2 is SASEGT. The CDR3 loop reads CGSSRAVQETQYF. CDR3 in DNA: TGTGGCAGCAGTCGCGCCGTCCAAGAGACCCAGTACTTC.

In its sample, this clonotype ranks as medium-sized. The chain employs TRBV5-1 and TRBJ1-1; 7 nucleotides line up with TRBD1. CDR1 SGHRS and CDR2 YFSETQ come from the germline V gene. V was clipped by 4 bases and J by 1 base; unmatched bases: 19. CDR3 length equals 19 residues. CDR3 loop: CASSEGPRDRVYSNTEAFF. In nucleotides, the CDR3 is TGCGCCAGCAGCGAGGGACCCCGGGACAGAGTTTATTCGAACACTGAAGCTTTCTTT.

Only one count was recorded for this clonotype. A read error may account for a junction end that differs from germline. V is TRBV20-1 and J is TRBJ2-2; perhaps TRBD2 as D (5 bases). This CDR3 has 13 residues. The germline gives CDR1 DFQATT, CDR2 SNEGSKA (reference sequence). CDR3 sequence reads: CSASLGGTGELYF. The CDR3 DNA follows: TGCAGTGCTAGCCTCGGAGGCACCGGAGAGCTGTATTTT.

This clonotype is classed as medium-sized (0.01 to 0.1%). This sequence joins TRBV4-3 and TRBJ2-3, with 7 bases that match TRBD2. This CDR3 contains 15 residues. The germline V gene has CDR1 LGHNA and CDR2 YSLEER. V lost 7 bases to trimming and J lost 0 bases; unmatched junction nucleotides: 7. The CDR3 sequence: CASTRAGLSTDTQYF. In nucleotides, the CDR3 is TGCGCCAGCACCCGAGCGGGGCTCAGCACAGATACGCAGTATTTT.

Many counts were recorded for this clonotype. The chain recombines TRBV12-3 or TRBV12-4 with TRBJ1-5, with D perhaps matching TRBD1 (5 bases). V shed 5 bases and J shed 2 bases, with 7 bases lying between them. The CDR3 extends over 13 amino acids. The CDR3 coding sequence is TGTGCCAGCAGTCGAGGGGGCAATCAGCCCCAGCATTTT. Protein sequence: CASSRGGNQPQHF.

This clonotype was counted at least ten times. This chain uses TRBV29-1 with TRBJ2-3; possible D gene TRBD1, 5 bases. This CDR3 contains 17 residues. Germline CDR1 reads SQVTM; CDR2 reads ANQGSEA. Trimming removed 0 bases at V and 0 bases at J, with 16 bases between. CDR3 DNA sequence: TGCAGCGTTGAAGAAGGGGCTGGATTTTCTAGCACAGATACGCAGTATTTT. Translation: CSVEEGAGFSSTDTQYF.

Many counts were recorded for this clonotype. The chain has TRBV9 and TRBJ1-1, with D unclear. The CDR3 loop spans 13 amino acids. V lost 0 bases and J 0 bases, leaving 3 bases between the germline ends. The germline V gene encodes CDR1 SGDLS and CDR2 YYNGEE. CDR3 in DNA: TGTGCCAGCAGCGTAGCCATGAACACTGAAGCTTTCTTT. Its protein product is CASSVAMNTEAFF.